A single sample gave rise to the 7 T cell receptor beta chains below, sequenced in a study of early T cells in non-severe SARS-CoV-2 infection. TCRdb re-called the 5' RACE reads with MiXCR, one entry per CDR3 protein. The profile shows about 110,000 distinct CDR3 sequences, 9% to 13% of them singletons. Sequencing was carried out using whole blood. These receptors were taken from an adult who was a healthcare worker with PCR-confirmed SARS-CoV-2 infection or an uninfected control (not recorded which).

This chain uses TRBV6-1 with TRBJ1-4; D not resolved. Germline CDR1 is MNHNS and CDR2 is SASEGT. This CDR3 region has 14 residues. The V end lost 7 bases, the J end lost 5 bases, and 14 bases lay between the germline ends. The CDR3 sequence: CASTRTGRNEKLFF. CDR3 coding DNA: TGTGCCAGCACCCGGACTGGTAGGAATGAAAAACTGTTTTTT.

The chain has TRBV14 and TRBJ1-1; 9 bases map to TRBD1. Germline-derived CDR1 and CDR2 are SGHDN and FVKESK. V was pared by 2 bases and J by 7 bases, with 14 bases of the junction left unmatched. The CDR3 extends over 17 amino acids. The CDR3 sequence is CASSQRLPGTGYDEAFF. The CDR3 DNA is TGTGCCAGCAGCCAACGACTACCCGGGACAGGGTACGATGAAGCTTTCTTT.

For the CDR3, the DNA is TGCGCCAGCGGATCCGGAGACAGGGGGCCTGGAAACACCATATATTTT. Translating it yields CASGSGDRGPGNTIYF. The chain links TRBV5-1 to TRBJ1-3, with 10 positions matching TRBD1. The V segment lost 7 bases and the J segment 2 bases; nucleotides outside the gene matches: 9. The CDR3 totals 16 residues. Germline CDR1 reads SGHRS; CDR2 reads YFSETQ.

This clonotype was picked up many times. The CDR3 reads CASSDLYEQYF. The CDR3 DNA sequence: TGTGCCAGCAGTGACCTCTACGAGCAGTACTTC. V is TRBV25-1 and J is TRBJ2-7; D call uncertain. The germline CDR1 and CDR2 sequences are MGHDK and SYGVNS. The CDR3 has 11 residues. Trimming stripped 3 bases from V and 3 bases from J, with 3 bases between.

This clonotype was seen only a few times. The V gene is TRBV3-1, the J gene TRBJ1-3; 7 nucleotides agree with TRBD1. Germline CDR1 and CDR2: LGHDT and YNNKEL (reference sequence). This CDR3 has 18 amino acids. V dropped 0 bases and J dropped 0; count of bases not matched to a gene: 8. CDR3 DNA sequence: TGTGCCAGCAGCCAAGATTTGACAGGGCAACTCTCTGGAAACACCATATATTTT. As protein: CASSQDLTGQLSGNTIYF.

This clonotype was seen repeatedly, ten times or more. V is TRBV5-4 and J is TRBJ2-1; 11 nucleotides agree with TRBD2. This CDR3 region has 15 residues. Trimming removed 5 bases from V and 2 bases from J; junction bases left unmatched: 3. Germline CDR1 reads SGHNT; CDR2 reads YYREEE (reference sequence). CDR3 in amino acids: CASSTSGGAYNEQFF. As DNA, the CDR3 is TGTGCCAGCAGTACTAGCGGGGGTGCCTACAATGAGCAGTTCTTC. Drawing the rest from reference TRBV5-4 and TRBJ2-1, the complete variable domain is ETGVTQSPTHLIKTRGQQVTLRCSSQSGHNTVSWYQQALGQGPQFIFQYYREEENGRGNFPPRFSGLQFPNYSSELNVNALELDDSALYLCASSTSGGAYNEQFFGPGTRLTVL.

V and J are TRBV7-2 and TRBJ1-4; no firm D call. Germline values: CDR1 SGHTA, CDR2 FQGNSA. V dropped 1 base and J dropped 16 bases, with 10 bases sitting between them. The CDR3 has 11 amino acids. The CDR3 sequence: CASSLGGEKFF. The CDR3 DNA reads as TGTGCCAGCAGCTTAGGCGGGGAGAAGTTTTTT.